One sample yielded the 29 T cell receptor beta chains listed below, sequenced in a study of cytomegalovirus exposure and HLA in healthy donors. PCR was performed using 60 Vbeta and 13 Jbeta primers. Assay used: immunoSEQ multiplex PCR; TCRdb lists only in-frame clones, some missing. The sample lists about 70,000 clones; about 63% were seen once. Sequencing was carried out using PBMCs. The receptor source for this set is a man aged 35-49 years in good health and CMV-seropositive.

The CDR3 nucleotides are TGCGCCAGCAGCCCAGGCGATGGCCGGACGAACACCGGGGAGCTGTTTTTT. It specifies CASSPGDGRTNTGELFF. The chain uses TRBV4-1 and TRBJ2-2; D unclear. Germline V CDR1 and CDR2: MGHRA, YSYEKL. Trimming pared 4 bases from V and 0 bases from J, leaving 15 bases between. CDR3 size: 17 residues.

Only one count was recorded for this clone. The chain joins TRBV7-2 to TRBJ2-1; tentative D call: TRBD2 (6 bases). Germline V gene data show CDR1 as SGHTA and CDR2 as FQGNSA. CDR3 length: 15 residues. Trimming left V 5 bases short and J 4 bases short, with 15 bases between. The CDR3 DNA sequence: TGTGCCAGCAGCGGACGTTCACGGGGGTACAATGAGCAGTTCTTC. Translated, it gives CASSGRSRGYNEQFF.

The genes are TRBV9 and TRBJ1-2; tentative D call: TRBD1 (5 bases). V shed 2 bases and J shed 5 bases, with 16 bases lying between them. Looked up from germline, CDR1 is SGDLS and CDR2 is YYNGEE. The CDR3 loop spans 15 amino acids. CDR3 amino acids: CASSVVAGGEYGYTF. The CDR3 DNA reads as TGTGCCAGCAGCGTTGTTGCGGGGGGAGAGTATGGCTACACCTTC. The variable domain in full, with the rest retrieved from reference TRBV9 and TRBJ1-2, is DSGVTQTPKHLITATGQRVTLRCSPRSGDLSVYWYQQSLDQGLQFLIQYYNGEERAKGNILERFSAQQFPDLHSELNLSSLELGDSALYFCASSVVAGGEYGYTFGSGTRLTVV.

The CDR3 sequence is CASSLIREGETQYF. Written as DNA, the CDR3 is TGTGCCAGCAGCCTCATCCGGGAAGGAGAGACCCAGTACTTC. This sequence joins TRBV4-2 and TRBJ2-5; possibly TRBD2 for D (5 bases). Looked up from germline, CDR1 is LGHNA and CDR2 is YNFKEQ. The CDR3 contains 14 residues. V shed 4 bases and J shed 4 bases, with 13 bases lying between them.

In this sample, this clone turned up a few times. The chain carries TRBV7-9 and TRBJ2-3; 10 nucleotides match TRBD2. Germline V gene data show CDR1 as SEHNR and CDR2 as FQNEAQ (reference sequence). CDR3 length: 15 amino acids. V lost 5 bases, J lost 2 bases, and 4 bases stayed unmatched. The CDR3 nucleotides read TGTGCCAGCAGCCGCCTAGCGGGAGACACAGATACGCAGTATTTT. This codes for CASSRLAGDTDTQYF.

The chain carries TRBV10-3 and TRBJ1-1; D not resolved. The CDR3 consists of 14 residues. Trimming removed 10 bases from V and 3 bases from J, with 18 bases in between. Germline-derived CDR1 and CDR2 are ENHRY and SYGVKD. The DNA of the CDR3 is TGTGCCACCCAGTGGGAGGAGAGCGACACTGAAGCTTTCTTT. It encodes CATQWEESDTEAFF.

J is TRBJ2-3 and V is TRBV5-6; D is ambiguous. V was shortened by 1 base and J by 0 bases, with 3 bases between the two germline ends. The CDR3 has 13 residues. CDR1 and CDR2 (germline): SGHDT, YYEEEE. The CDR3, as DNA: TGTGCCAGCAGCTTGTCGAGCACAGATACGCAGTATTTT. Its translation is CASSLSSTDTQYF.

CDR3 nucleotides: TGTGCCAGCAGTCCTTTCGGACTAGCGGGAGGGGGTACGCAGTATTTT. This translates into CASSPFGLAGGGTQYF. The chain uses TRBV13 and TRBJ2-3; 15 bases fit TRBD2. This CDR3 is built from 16 residues. Germline V gene sequence: CDR1 PRHDT, CDR2 FYEKMQ (reference sequence). Trimming cost V 6 bases and J 8 bases; bases outside gene matches: 9.

This clone came up a few times. The gene calls are TRBV29-1 and TRBJ2-5; 8 bases agree with TRBD1. Per the germline V gene, CDR1 is SQVTM and CDR2 is ANQGSEA. J was trimmed by 5 bases and V by 4 bases; bases with no gene match: 21. This CDR3 has 18 amino acids. DNA for the CDR3: TGCAGCGTTGTGTTCTCTTGGGGGCAGGGGGCGCAGGCGGAGACCCAGTACTTC. Translating it yields CSVVFSWGQGAQAETQYF.

The rearrangement joins TRBV5-1 to TRBJ2-1; no clear D gene. V dropped 3 bases and J dropped 7 bases, with 17 bases sitting between them. Germline V lookup: CDR1 SGHRS, CDR2 YFSETQ. CDR3 length: 15 amino acids. In DNA form, the CDR3 reads TGCGCCAGCAGCTGGCTAGGAGCTGCGGAGAATGAGCAGTTCTTC. Translation: CASSWLGAAENEQFF.

CDR3 nucleotide sequence: TGTGCCAGCAGTTCCCCGTTTAGCGGGAGGCGGCGCACCGGGGAGCTGTTTTTT. Residues: CASSSPFSGRRRTGELFF. The rearrangement joins TRBV27 to TRBJ2-2; 10 bases agree with TRBD2. Germline V CDR1 and CDR2: MNHEY, SMNVEV (reference sequence). The J segment lost 4 bases and the V segment lost 4 bases, leaving 12 bases of the junction unmatched. This CDR3 has 18 residues.

The chain links TRBV5-6 to TRBJ1-5; D is possibly TRBD1 (6 bases). The ends were cut back, 5 bases at V and 2 bases at J, with 17 bases in the middle. Germline-derived CDR1 and CDR2 are SGHDT and YYEEEE. The CDR3 consists of 16 residues. CDR3 residues: CASSLGQLGGNQPQHF. The CDR3 nucleotides are TGTGCCAGCAGTCTCGGACAGCTCGGGGGCAATCAGCCCCAGCATTTT.

This clone has only a few counts. Germline and junction disagree at one end, which may indicate a read error. J is TRBJ2-2 and V is TRBV7-9; 7 bases are shared with TRBD2. Germline CDR1 and CDR2: SEHNR and FQNEAQ (reference sequence). CDR3 length: 16 residues. CDR3 region: CSSSPLGGGGTGELFF. The CDR3 coding sequence is TGTTCCAGCAGCCCTCTTGGGGGGGGTGGCACCGGGGAGCTGTTTTTT.

The rearrangement joins TRBV4-2 to TRBJ1-2, with a weak D call TRBD1 (6 bases). There are 15 residues in the CDR3. Per germline, CDR1 LGHNA and CDR2 YNFKEQ. The V and J ends lost 0 bases and 8 bases respectively, with 16 bases between them. This chain's CDR3 is CASSQDWGGGEGYTF. The DNA of the CDR3 is TGTGCCAGCAGCCAAGATTGGGGAGGGGGAGAGGGCTACACCTTC.

J is TRBJ2-7 and V is TRBV11-2; 8 nucleotides align to TRBD1. CDR1 and CDR2 (germline): SGHAT, FQNNGV. The trim removed 4 bases at V and 7 bases at J, leaving 6 bases unmatched. CDR3 length: 13 amino acids. The CDR3 loop is CASSSRQGREQYF. CDR3 nucleotide sequence: TGTGCCAGCAGCTCCAGACAGGGGAGGGAGCAGTACTTC.

The chain uses TRBV10-1 and TRBJ1-1; TRBD1 aligns across 7 bases. The trim removed 8 bases at V and 6 bases at J, leaving 6 bases unmatched. The CDR3 extends over 12 amino acids. Looked up from germline, CDR1 is WNHNN and CDR2 is SYGVQD (reference sequence). For the CDR3, the DNA is TGCGCCAGCCGTATGGGGACAGCTGAAGCTTTCTTT. It is translated as CASRMGTAEAFF.

The chain couples TRBV19 to TRBJ1-1; TRBD1 is a possible D gene (6 bases). The CDR3 covers 13 residues. Germline CDR1 LNHDA, CDR2 SQIVND (reference sequence). The V end was cut by 6 bases, the J end by 4 bases, with 12 bases between. This chain's CDR3 is CASSVKGGTEAFF. CDR3 nucleotides: TGTGCCAGTAGCGTTAAAGGGGGCACTGAAGCTTTCTTT.

The chain couples TRBV9 to TRBJ2-3; TRBD1 matches at 7 bases. Trimming at V came to 0 bases and at J to 5 bases, leaving 3 bases not matched to a gene. Per the germline V gene, CDR1 is SGDLS and CDR2 is YYNGEE. This CDR3 contains 14 residues. The CDR3 region is CASSVDHRGDTQYF. The CDR3 nucleotides read TGTGCCAGCAGCGTAGATCACAGGGGAGATACGCAGTATTTT.

This chain connects TRBV19 to TRBJ2-7; 10 nucleotides align to TRBD2. The V gene end was trimmed by 5 bases and the J gene end by 1 base; junction bases not matched to a gene: 5. The CDR3 runs to 15 residues. Germline CDR1 reads LNHDA; CDR2 reads SQIVND (reference sequence). This CDR3 reads CASSGGTSDSYEQYF. CDR3 nucleotide sequence: TGTGCCAGTAGTGGGGGGACTAGCGATTCCTACGAGCAGTACTTC.

This clone was detected only a few times. The chain couples TRBV5-8 to TRBJ1-3, with 8 bases that match TRBD1. This CDR3 comprises 16 residues. The germline CDR1 and CDR2 sequences are SGHTS and YDEGEE. J gave up 0 bases and V 0 bases, and 2 bases lay outside the gene matches. The CDR3 spells CASSLDRGVSGNTIYF. The CDR3 DNA reads TGTGCCAGCAGCTTGGACAGGGGGGTCTCTGGAAACACCATATATTTT.

The CDR3 bases are TGTGCCAGCAGCAGGGACTTAAACTCCTACGAGCAGTACTTC. This codes for CASSRDLNSYEQYF. The genes are TRBV5-4 and TRBJ2-7; possibly TRBD2 for D (6 bases). Trimming removed 4 bases from V and 0 bases from J, with 11 bases in between. Per germline, CDR1 SGHNT and CDR2 YYREEE (reference sequence). The CDR3 loop spans 14 amino acids.

The V call is TRBV6-1, the J call TRBJ2-5, with 7 bases aligning to TRBD2. This CDR3 spans 13 amino acids. Germline-derived CDR1 and CDR2 are MNHNS and SASEGT. V lost 7 bases and J lost 5; bases outside the gene matches: 7. In nucleotides, the CDR3 is TGTGCCAGCATTTTTACGGGGGGTGAGACCCAGTACTTC. Translated: CASIFTGGETQYF.

The chain links TRBV7-9 to TRBJ2-3, with unresolved D. Trimming pared 5 bases from V and 0 bases from J, leaving 12 bases between. CDR1 and CDR2 (germline): SEHNR, FQNEAQ (reference sequence). The CDR3 runs to 15 residues. CDR3 region: CASSPDWPSTDTQYF. CDR3 in DNA: TGTGCCAGCAGCCCAGACTGGCCTAGCACAGATACGCAGTATTTT.

The J gene is TRBJ2-7, the V gene TRBV7-8; 7 bases are a match to TRBD2. J lost 7 bases, V lost 1 base, and 4 bases had no gene match. The CDR3 is 13 amino acids. From germline, CDR1 is SGHVS and CDR2 FQNEAQ. CDR3 coding DNA: TGTGCCAGCAGCTTAGAACTAGCGAGTGAGCAGTACTTC. Amino acids: CASSLELASEQYF.

This chain uses TRBV29-1 with TRBJ2-2; D remains unclear. V lost 7 bases to trimming and J lost 4 bases, with 13 bases between them. In germline, CDR1 is SQVTM, CDR2 ANQGSEA. There are 13 residues in the CDR3. The DNA for the CDR3 is TGCAGCGGAGAACCTCCTGGCACCGGGGAGCTGTTTTTT. It specifies CSGEPPGTGELFF.

A single count supports this clone. The chain couples TRBV11-3 to TRBJ2-3, with TRBD2 matching 11 bases. CDR3 length: 13 amino acids. Germline-derived CDR1 and CDR2 are SGHNT and YENEEA. The junction had 1 base not matched to a gene; V was cut back by 9 bases and J by 2 bases. The CDR3 nucleotides read TGTGCCAGTAGCGGGAGGGTCACAGATACGCAGTATTTT. Its translation: CASSGRVTDTQYF.

The V gene is TRBV19, the J gene TRBJ1-2; unclear D gene. The germline V gene has CDR1 LNHDA and CDR2 SQIVND (reference sequence). This CDR3 has 12 residues. V lost 1 base and J lost 2, with 2 bases in between. Here the CDR3 reads CASSIANYGYTF. The CDR3 bases are TGTGCCAGTAGTATAGCGAACTATGGCTACACCTTC.

This chain joins TRBV10-3 and TRBJ2-5; 9 bases are a match to TRBD2. The last part of the DNA fits TRBJ2-7 better; the J call may be wrong. This CDR3 contains 16 residues. Germline-derived CDR1 and CDR2 are ENHRY and SYGVKD. Here the CDR3 DNA reads TGTGCCATCAGCGCCCTGCGGACTAGCGAAGCCTACGAGCAGTACTTC. It codes for CAISALRTSEAYEQYF.

The chain has TRBV7-2 and TRBJ2-7; D may be TRBD2 (5 bases). The germline gives CDR1 SGHTA, CDR2 FQGNSA. The CDR3 sequence is 12 residues long. V lost 4 bases and J 6 bases, leaving 10 bases between the germline ends. The CDR3 spells CASSYGVGEQYF. The CDR3 DNA is TGTGCCAGCAGCTACGGGGTGGGCGAGCAGTACTTC.